This T cell receptor (beta chain) was found in a study of OX40 agonist ivuxolimab in advanced cancers. V dropped 5 bases and J dropped 7 bases, with 9 bases sitting between them. The CDR3 loop spans 11 amino acids. From germline, CDR1 is ENHRY and CDR2 SYGVKD. Profiling relied on immunoSEQ multiplex PCR, and the TCRdb table lists in-frame clones only, not all of them. The sample holds more than 50,000 clones, around 75% seen once. This TCR was sampled from an adult with an advanced solid tumor such as melanoma, head and neck, liver or kidney cancer. The rearrangement uses TRBV10-3 and TRBJ2-7, with no clear D. The starting material was CD4+ or CD8+ T cells sorted from blood, obtained in a trial of the OX40 agonist ivuxolimab. The CDR3 DNA sequence: TGTGCCATCAGTTCATTCGAGGAGCAGTACTTC. Translation: CAISSFEEQYF.